The clone carrying this T cell receptor beta chain was picked up many times. Construction of the TCR beta libraries employed iRepertoire HTBI primers in conjunction with Arm-PCR of CDR3 regions. MiXCR, run by TCRdb on the multiplex PCR reads, gives a single entry per CDR3 protein. The data show fewer than 350,000 distinct CDR3 sequences, about 20% seen once. This sample was taken from a study of regulatory T cells in long-lasting Graves disease. Across the whole study: Antithyroid drugs had been taken under 3 months by newly diagnosed Graves' patients.

Specified time point: newly diagnosed GD, antithyroid drugs for less than 3 months. After RNA was extracted from PBMCs, the TCR library was made from it. The guidelines of the American Thyroid Association were the basis for diagnosing Graves' disease. The origin of this receptor is a female donor with Graves disease. The material sequenced was peripheral blood mononuclear cells (PBMCs), taken at new diagnosis, from a patient treated with antithyroid drugs.

CDR3 in DNA: TGCGCCAGCGCGGACAGGGGGCCAGGGAATGAGCAGTTCTTC. Its translation is CASADRGPGNEQFF. The V gene is TRBV5-1, the J gene TRBJ2-1; 11 bases map to TRBD1. CDR1 is SGHRS, CDR2 YFSETQ, per germline. The ends lost 7 bases at V and 7 bases at J; junction bases unmatched: 7. This CDR3 is built from 14 residues.